This note documents a single T cell receptor beta chain sequence. Its antigen remains unknown. The data were taken from a study of graft-versus-host responses after intestinal transplantation. Overall study context: Recipients had transplants, and these were multivisceral, liver-intestinal, or isolated intestinal. All recipients were given anti-thymocyte globulin induction, and tacrolimus and steroids were then administered for approximately 3 years.

Germline-derived CDR1 and CDR2 are LGHNA and YNFKEQ. V was pared by 3 bases and J by 3 bases, with 17 bases between. CDR3 length equals 16 residues. Study results and caveats: Declines in HvG clones occurring early post-transplant were associated with peak circulating GvH clone levels. Allografts of patients with graft-donor T cell macrochimerism showed high graft-versus-host to host-versus-graft clone ratios.

Sequencing used immunoSEQ multiplex PCR; TCRdb keeps in-frame clones, though not all of them. There are about 97,000 clones in the sample; about 93% occur only once, and roughly a sixth lies in the top ten. The source material was PBMCs, sampled approximately 420 days after intestinal transplant. The TCR sequence derives from a human patient who received an intestinal transplant, so some T cells may come from the graft donor. This chain joins TRBV4-2 and TRBJ1-2, with D perhaps TRBD1 (6 bases). As DNA, the CDR3 is TGTGCCAGCAGCCACGGACAGCGCCTTTGGGACTATGGCTACACCTTC. This translates into CASSHGQRLWDYGYTF.